These 10 T cell receptor beta chains originate from one sample sequenced in a study of metastatic and nonmetastatic thyroid tumors. Not a single patient had been given any form of treatment at any point before undergoing thyroid surgery. TCRdb reprocessed the PCR reads using MiXCR. The sample holds roughly 41,000 clones, less than 20% seen once. What was sequenced was blood. Every receptor here comes from a female donor with papillary thyroid cancer or a benign thyroid nodule (not recorded which). Some clones in this sample may be carry-over from other donors' samples.

This clone has a count of ten or more. The gene calls are TRBV4-1 and TRBJ2-7; TRBD1 matches 7 bases. The V gene's germline CDR1 is MGHRA and CDR2 YSYEKL. The junction had 11 bases not matched to a gene; V was cut back by 0 bases and J by 6 bases. The CDR3 is made up of 16 amino acids. CDR3 DNA sequence: TGCGCCAGCAGCCAAGAACCGGGACAGCAGTCGGGCGAGCAGTACTTC. Its protein is CASSQEPGQQSGEQYF.

There are many counts of this clone. The chain links TRBV3-1 to TRBJ1-1; D is uncertain. Trimming stripped 4 bases from V and 1 base from J, with 13 bases between. The germline gives CDR1 LGHDT, CDR2 YNNKEL (reference sequence). The CDR3 length is 15 residues. CDR3 loop: CASSPGAAGNTEAFF. In DNA, the CDR3 is TGTGCCAGCAGCCCCGGTGCGGCGGGGAACACTGAAGCTTTCTTT.

This clone was seen at least ten times. V gene TRBV9 combines with J gene TRBJ1-2; D unclear. Looked up from germline, CDR1 is SGDLS and CDR2 is YYNGEE. There are 16 residues in the CDR3. The V end lost 1 base, the J end lost 4 bases, and 17 bases lay between the germline ends. CDR3 amino acids: CASSVRKGTTFYGYTF. DNA of the CDR3: TGTGCCAGCAGCGTAAGGAAGGGCACAACCTTCTATGGCTACACCTTC.

This clone was seen at least ten times. The CDR3 sequence: CAGSGGQQNIQYF. CDR3 nucleotides: TGTGCCGGCTCGGGGGGGCAGCAAAACATTCAGTACTTC. The V call is TRBV6-1, the J call TRBJ2-4; 8 bases are shared with TRBD2. The V gene end was trimmed by 11 bases and the J gene end by 5 bases; junction bases not matched to a gene: 8. CDR3 size: 13 residues. Germline CDR1 reads MNHNS; CDR2 reads SASEGT.

The chain uses TRBV7-3 and TRBJ2-1, with D possibly matching TRBD2 (5 bases). Deletions cut 7 bases from V and 7 bases from J, with 14 bases between. This CDR3 is 13 amino acids long. Germline V gives CDR1 SGHTA, CDR2 FQGTGA. The CDR3 DNA reads TGTGCCAGCATCTTCGGGAAGTGGAATGAGCAGTTCTTC. Amino acid sequence: CASIFGKWNEQFF.

This clone was observed a handful of times. The gene calls are TRBV6-2 or TRBV6-3 and TRBJ1-6; no firm D call. This CDR3 is 16 amino acids long. The V end lost 0 bases, the J end lost 9 bases, and 15 bases lay between the germline ends. The germline gives CDR1 MNHEY, CDR2 SVGEGT. CDR3 sequence reads: CASSYSDLFDGSPLHF. CDR3 DNA: TGTGCCAGCAGTTACTCGGACCTTTTTGATGGTTCACCCCTCCACTTT.

This clone was counted at least ten times. The chain couples TRBV11-2 to TRBJ1-3; tentatively, D is TRBD1 (6 bases). The germline CDR1 and CDR2 sequences are SGHAT and FQNNGV. CDR3 length equals 15 residues. The germline V and J ends were trimmed by 3 bases and 0 bases, with 9 bases remaining between them. The chain's CDR3 is CASSFGQTSGNTIYF. The CDR3 DNA reads as TGTGCCAGCAGCTTTGGACAGACCTCTGGAAACACCATATATTTT.

There are many counts of this clone. CDR3 sequence (DNA): TGTGCCAGTAGTGGACAGGGGTTTAGCACAGATACGCAGTATTTT. Protein product: CASSGQGFSTDTQYF. The J gene is TRBJ2-3, the V gene TRBV19; TRBD1 matches 9 bases. The germline CDR1 and CDR2 sequences are LNHDA and SQIVND (reference sequence). The CDR3 spans 15 residues. The junction had 3 bases not matched to a gene; V was cut back by 5 bases and J by 0 bases.

This clone has at least ten counts. Other DNA sequences of this sample code for an identical CDR3. This chain joins TRBV20-1 and TRBJ2-2; 10 nucleotides line up with TRBD2. The CDR3 totals 15 residues. Germline V gives CDR1 DFQATT, CDR2 SNEGSKA (reference sequence). Germline trimming cut 4 bases from V and 4 bases from J; bases unmatched to any gene: 6. This CDR3 is CSAKLLAGATGELFF. As DNA, the CDR3 is TGCAGTGCTAAACTTCTAGCGGGGGCCACCGGGGAGCTGTTTTTT.

This clone was observed at least ten times. This chain joins TRBV27 and TRBJ2-7; TRBD1 is a possible D gene (6 bases). V dropped 4 bases and J dropped 5 bases, with 9 bases sitting between them. This CDR3 has 12 residues. The germline CDR1 and CDR2 sequences are MNHEY and SMNVEV (reference sequence). The CDR3 here is CASSSGAHEQYF. The CDR3 DNA follows: TGTGCCAGCAGTTCAGGGGCCCACGAGCAGTACTTC.